This TCR beta chain originates from a study of cytomegalovirus exposure and HLA in healthy donors. Study context: Membership in the Caucasian-associated ancestry cluster was found for about 84% of 300 to 400 genotyped donors. Regarding the study as a whole: Both high specificity and high sensitivity reportedly marked the classifier's diagnosis of cytomegalovirus status. Researchers reported from a later analysis that most CMV-associated TCR beta chains appeared HLA-restricted. Further analysis was carried out later, and it showed several of the most significant clusters appearing linked to common viral pathogens.

With respect to this clone: Antigen specificity is unknown.

Germline V lookup: CDR1 MNHEY, CDR2 SMNVEV (reference sequence). V lost 4 bases, J lost 0 bases, and 18 bases stayed unmatched. The CDR3 consists of 20 residues. Primers for the PCR totalled 60 Vbeta and 13 Jbeta. Repertoires were generated with immunoSEQ multiplex PCR, while TCRdb's copy carries only in-frame clones and drops some. The sample holds 200,000 to 250,000 clones, less than 85% seen once. This chain joins TRBV27 and TRBJ2-4; 7 bases are shared with TRBD1. This clonotype was obtained from a man between 18 and 29 years old in good health and CMV-seronegative. Sequencing used PBMCs. The DNA of the CDR3 is TGTGCCAGCAGTTACCGTGGGACAGCCCAAATCGGAATAGCCAAAAACATTCAGTACTTC. Translating it yields CASSYRGTAQIGIAKNIQYF.